This TCR beta chain came from a study of sequential checkpoint blockade in melanoma. Per the germline V gene, CDR1 is SQVTM and CDR2 is ANQGSEA. Deletions cut 3 bases from V and 10 bases from J, with 16 bases between. This CDR3 has 13 residues. As for treatment: randomized to nivolumab then ipilimumab (arm A) or the reverse (arm B). This clone was seen only once. Method: immunoSEQ multiplex PCR; TCRdb's copy keeps in-frame clones and lacks some. Among thousands of clones, 25% to 35% were seen once, and the ten largest hold 5% to 5.5%. This sequence was found in a human donor with melanoma. The sample was tumor tissue (inferred from file names), taken from a patient given nivolumab and ipilimumab in sequence. This sequence joins TRBV29-1 and TRBJ2-1; D ambiguous. CDR3 loop: CSVEATPVGEQFF. As DNA, the CDR3 is TGCAGCGTTGAGGCGACTCCCGTGGGGGAGCAGTTCTTC.